The rows below give T cell receptor beta chains drawn from one sample of a study of T cells in Graves' hyperthyroidism and ophthalmopathy. Via MiXCR, TCRdb re-called the multiplex PCR reads, giving one row per CDR3 protein. The sample shows roughly 250,000 distinct CDR3 sequences, just over 14% of them seen only once. Specimen: blood. These receptors were obtained from a woman between 35 and 50 years old with Graves' hyperthyroidism that later progressed to Graves' ophthalmopathy. The CDR3 runs from the conserved cysteine through the conserved F or W. Each record gives: V gene, CDR3 length, clone size, J gene, D gene, CDR3 DNA, CDR3 protein. D genes are given only for firm matches. Only part of the rows carry a size: once, few, many, or a class if the clone is expanded.

V: TRBV6-1; length: 16; size: -; J: TRBJ2-3; D: TRBD2; DNA: TGTGCCAGCAGACAACTAGCGGGGAAAGCAACAGATACGCAGTATTTT; CDR3: CASRQLAGKATDTQYF
V: TRBV6-1; length: 14; size: many; J: TRBJ2-3; D: TRBD1; DNA: TGTGCCAGTACGACAGGGGTAGGCACAGATACGCAGTATTTT; CDR3: CASTTGVGTDTQYF
V: TRBV6-9; length: 15; size: few; J: TRBJ1-3; D: -; DNA: TGTGCCAGCAGTTGTACAGGGAGGTCTGGAAACACCATATATTTT; CDR3: CASSCTGRSGNTIYF
V: TRBV11-3; length: 11; size: many; J: TRBJ2-7; D: -; DNA: TGTGCCAGCAGTCAAGGGGGCGAGCAGTACTTC; CDR3: CASSQGGEQYF
V: TRBV2; length: 13; size: many; J: TRBJ2-5; D: -; DNA: TGTGCCACTCGTCACATTAGGCAAGAGACCCAGTACTTC; CDR3: CATRHIRQETQYF
V: TRBV10-3; length: 15; size: many; J: TRBJ2-1; D: -; DNA: TGTGCCATCAGTGCGGGGCTAAAATATAGGTTTGAGCAGTTCTTC; CDR3: CAISAGLKYRFEQFF
V: TRBV19; length: 13; size: many; J: TRBJ2-7; D: -; DNA: TGTGCCAGTAGTCTTCAGAGGTCCTACGAGCAGTACTTC; CDR3: CASSLQRSYEQYF
V: TRBV28; length: 13; size: -; J: TRBJ1-2; D: -; DNA: TGTGCCAGCAGTTTAACCGCCGGACGGGGCGACACCTTC; CDR3: CASSLTAGRGDTF
V: TRBV6-5; length: 14; size: many; J: TRBJ1-5; D: -; DNA: TGTGCCAGCAGTTACTTAGGGGCGAATCAGCCCCAGCATTTT; CDR3: CASSYLGANQPQHF
V: TRBV19; length: 15; size: few; J: TRBJ1-2; D: -; DNA: TGTGCCAGTAGTATTGGACGGATGAATAACTATGGCTACACCTTC; CDR3: CASSIGRMNNYGYTF
V: TRBV20-1; length: 15; size: -; J: TRBJ2-7; D: -; DNA: TGCAGTGCTGAGACAGGGACGCGGGGAACCGGCGAGCAGTACTTC; CDR3: CSAETGTRGTGEQYF
V: TRBV7-9; length: 12; size: -; J: TRBJ2-1; D: -; DNA: TGTGCCAGCTCCCCTATACAGGCTGAGCAGTTCTTC; CDR3: CASSPIQAEQFF
V: TRBV28; length: 16; size: many; J: TRBJ1-5; D: -; DNA: TGTGCCAGCAGTTTGGCCTCCCGTCCAGTAGATCAGCCCCAGCATTTT; CDR3: CASSLASRPVDQPQHF
V: TRBV19; length: 12; size: many; J: TRBJ2-1; D: -; DNA: TGTGCCAGTAGTATAGGCCACAATGAGCAGTTCTTC; CDR3: CASSIGHNEQFF
V: TRBV7-9; length: 12; size: few; J: TRBJ2-5; D: -; DNA: TGTGCCAGCGGCAAGAGATTAGAGACCCAGTACTTC; CDR3: CASGKRLETQYF
V: TRBV30; length: 13; size: many; J: TRBJ1-4; D: TRBD1; DNA: TGTGCCTGGAGTGAGGGGGCGAGTGAAAAACTGTTTTTT; CDR3: CAWSEGASEKLFF
V: TRBV20-1; length: 18; size: many; J: TRBJ1-1; D: -; DNA: TGCAGTGCTAGATCCCCCGCCCGCGAGTACCACGGGGGGACTGAAGCTTTCTTT; CDR3: CSARSPAREYHGGTEAFF
V: TRBV7-9; length: 14; size: many; J: TRBJ1-2; D: -; DNA: TGTGCCAGCACCACCGGCGGGGTAGGACATGGCTACACCTTC; CDR3: CASTTGGVGHGYTF
V: TRBV28; length: 15; size: many; J: TRBJ2-5; D: -; DNA: TGTGCCAGCAGTTCCCCTGACAGGCGGGGAGAGACCCAGTACTTC; CDR3: CASSSPDRRGETQYF
V: TRBV24-1; length: 17; size: many; J: TRBJ2-2; D: -; DNA: TGTGCCACCAGTGATTTTGAGGGACACTCGAACACCGGGGAGCTGTTTTTT; CDR3: CATSDFEGHSNTGELFF
V: TRBV29-1; length: 14; size: many; J: TRBJ1-1; D: -; DNA: TGCAGCGTTGAAGATGCTAGAGTGCGGGGGGAAGCTTTCTTT; CDR3: CSVEDARVRGEAFF
V: TRBV20-1; length: 13; size: many; J: TRBJ1-4; D: -; DNA: TGCAGTGCTCGGGACCAAGGGGGTGAAAAACTGTTTTTT; CDR3: CSARDQGGEKLFF
V: TRBV19; length: 16; size: many; J: TRBJ2-1; D: -; DNA: TGTGCCAGTAGTATAACGGGGGAGGGCCAGGGGAATGAGCAGTTCTTC; CDR3: CASSITGEGQGNEQFF
V: TRBV27; length: 14; size: many; J: TRBJ2-7; D: TRBD1; DNA: TGTGCCAGCAGCTCCGGGACAGGGGGCTACGAGCAGTACTTC; CDR3: CASSSGTGGYEQYF
V: TRBV7-3; length: 15; size: few; J: TRBJ2-2; D: TRBD1; DNA: TGTGCCAGCAGCCGGACAGGGGGCGGTACCGGGGAGCTGTTTTTT; CDR3: CASSRTGGGTGELFF
V: TRBV5-1; length: 16; size: many; J: TRBJ2-7; D: -; DNA: TGCGCCAGCAGCTTACCTTATGGGGGACGGCCCTACGAGCAGTACTTC; CDR3: CASSLPYGGRPYEQYF
V: TRBV19; length: 14; size: few; J: TRBJ2-3; D: -; DNA: TGTGCCAGTAGTATTCCAGGACATGGAGATACGCAGTATTTT; CDR3: CASSIPGHGDTQYF
V: TRBV28; length: 13; size: many; J: TRBJ2-3; D: -; DNA: TGTGCCAGCAGTTTACTCCACACAGATACGCAGTATTTT; CDR3: CASSLLHTDTQYF
V: TRBV6-2/TRBV6-3; length: 14; size: -; J: TRBJ1-2; D: TRBD1; DNA: TGTGCCAGCGGGGAGGGGACAGGGATATATGGCTACACCTTC; CDR3: CASGEGTGIYGYTF
V: TRBV18; length: 17; size: many; J: TRBJ2-5; D: -; DNA: TGTGCCAGCTCACTCACCCCAGCAGATGGGATACAAGAGACCCAGTACTTC; CDR3: CASSLTPADGIQETQYF
V: TRBV5-1; length: 15; size: many; J: TRBJ2-7; D: -; DNA: TGCGCCAGCAGGGCCGGGACCCAGTACTCCTACGAGCAGTACTTC; CDR3: CASRAGTQYSYEQYF
V: TRBV11-2; length: 13; size: -; J: TRBJ2-7; D: TRBD1; DNA: TGTGCCAGCCTCAGGACAGGGGGCTACGAGCAGTACTTC; CDR3: CASLRTGGYEQYF
V: TRBV9; length: 13; size: many; J: TRBJ2-5; D: -; DNA: TGTGCCAGCAATCCCAGGGGCATTGGGACCCAGTACTTC; CDR3: CASNPRGIGTQYF
V: TRBV7-9; length: 19; size: many; J: TRBJ2-5; D: -; DNA: TGTGCCAGCAGCTTAGCGAAAACCGGGACCTTCCCCTTTGAGGAGACCCAGTACTTC; CDR3: CASSLAKTGTFPFEETQYF
V: TRBV12-3/TRBV12-4; length: 14; size: many; J: TRBJ1-1; D: -; DNA: TGTGCCAGCAGTTTACTTAGGGTTAACACTGAAGCTTTCTTT; CDR3: CASSLLRVNTEAFF
V: TRBV28; length: 14; size: -; J: TRBJ1-1; D: -; DNA: TGTGCCAGCAGTTTTTCAGATATGAACACTGAAGCTTTCTTT; CDR3: CASSFSDMNTEAFF
V: TRBV20-1; length: 15; size: many; J: TRBJ1-1; D: TRBD1; DNA: TGCAGTGCTAGAGATAAGGCAGGGGGTCGGGCTGAAGCTTTCTTT; CDR3: CSARDKAGGRAEAFF
V: TRBV6-2/TRBV6-3; length: 14; size: many; J: TRBJ2-3; D: -; DNA: TGTGCCAGCAGACTAGATCCTAGCACAGATACGCAGTATTTT; CDR3: CASRLDPSTDTQYF
V: TRBV7-9; length: 15; size: many; J: TRBJ2-3; D: -; DNA: TGTGCCAGCAGCTTAGCGTGGCGGGTGGCGGATACGCAGTATTTT; CDR3: CASSLAWRVADTQYF
V: TRBV6-6; length: 12; size: many; J: TRBJ1-1; D: -; DNA: TGTGCCAGCAGTTACGCTGACACTGAAGCTTTCTTT; CDR3: CASSYADTEAFF
V: TRBV7-2; length: 17; size: few; J: TRBJ2-7; D: TRBD1; DNA: TGTGCCAGCAGCCCTCCCGGGACAGGGAGTCTCGGCTACGAGCAGTACTTC; CDR3: CASSPPGTGSLGYEQYF
V: TRBV7-9; length: 14; size: many; J: TRBJ2-5; D: -; DNA: TGTGCCAGCAGCTTCGGGGCGGGATCCGAGACCCAGTACTTC; CDR3: CASSFGAGSETQYF
V: TRBV7-9; length: 12; size: many; J: TRBJ1-5; D: -; DNA: TGTGCCAGTGCATCGGGGACTCAGCCCCAGCATTTT; CDR3: CASASGTQPQHF
V: TRBV19; length: 12; size: many; J: TRBJ2-5; D: -; DNA: TGTGCCAGTAGTATCGGCCCAGCGGACCAGTACTTC; CDR3: CASSIGPADQYF
V: TRBV7-3; length: 17; size: many; J: TRBJ2-1; D: -; DNA: TGTGCCAGCAGCTTAACGGAGGTGGGTAGGGGAAACAATGAGCAGTTCTTC; CDR3: CASSLTEVGRGNNEQFF
V: TRBV4-1; length: 17; size: many; J: TRBJ2-1; D: TRBD2; DNA: TGCGCCAGCAGCCAAGCGGTATCGGGAGGGCCATCTGGTGAGCAGTTCTTC; CDR3: CASSQAVSGGPSGEQFF
V: TRBV11-2; length: 16; size: many; J: TRBJ2-7; D: -; DNA: TGTGCCAGCAGCTTAGGCGGCAGGGAAAGCTCCTACGAGCAGTACTTC; CDR3: CASSLGGRESSYEQYF
V: TRBV5-6; length: 18; size: -; J: TRBJ2-7; D: TRBD2; DNA: TGTGCCAGCAGCTCCTGGACTAGCGGGACCGGCTTTATGGGGGAGCAGTACTTC; CDR3: CASSSWTSGTGFMGEQYF
V: TRBV5-1; length: 14; size: many; J: TRBJ2-5; D: -; DNA: TGCGCCAGCAGCCGGCCTGAGGGGATGGAGACCCAGTACTTC; CDR3: CASSRPEGMETQYF
V: TRBV6-5; length: 14; size: -; J: TRBJ2-7; D: TRBD1; DNA: TGTGCCAGCAGTTACTCCGGACAGGCGTTCGAGCAGTACTTC; CDR3: CASSYSGQAFEQYF
V: TRBV29-1; length: 13; size: few; J: TRBJ1-2; D: -; DNA: TGCAGCGTTGAAGATCTCTCCAGCTATGGCTACACCTTC; CDR3: CSVEDLSSYGYTF
V: TRBV20-1; length: 14; size: many; J: TRBJ1-2; D: TRBD1; DNA: TGCAGTGCTAGAGAACAGGGGTTGGACTATGGCTACACCTTC; CDR3: CSAREQGLDYGYTF
V: TRBV19; length: 13; size: many; J: TRBJ1-2; D: TRBD1; DNA: TGTGCCAGTAATCCCGGGACAGGCGATGGCTACACCTTC; CDR3: CASNPGTGDGYTF
V: TRBV7-9; length: 15; size: many; J: TRBJ1-4; D: -; DNA: TGTGCCAGCAGCTCCGGACAGTCAACTAATGAAAAACTGTTTTTT; CDR3: CASSSGQSTNEKLFF
V: TRBV20-1; length: 12; size: -; J: TRBJ2-7; D: TRBD2; DNA: TGCAGTGCCCCTAGCGGAGTTTACGAGCAGTACTTC; CDR3: CSAPSGVYEQYF
V: TRBV7-9; length: 14; size: -; J: TRBJ1-2; D: -; DNA: TGTGCCAGCAGATCGACATTTAGTAACTATGGCTACACCTTC; CDR3: CASRSTFSNYGYTF
V: TRBV20-1; length: 15; size: many; J: TRBJ2-7; D: -; DNA: TGCAGTGCGGTCTTAGAACCGAGGGCTGTCTACGAGCAGTACTTC; CDR3: CSAVLEPRAVYEQYF
V: TRBV27; length: 13; size: many; J: TRBJ2-1; D: TRBD1; DNA: TGTGCCAGCAGACGTAAGACAGGGCATGAGCAGTTCTTC; CDR3: CASRRKTGHEQFF
V: TRBV20-1; length: 13; size: few; J: TRBJ2-7; D: TRBD2; DNA: TGCAGTGGGGAGCGGGAGCTCTCCTACGAGCAGTACTTC; CDR3: CSGERELSYEQYF
V: TRBV11-2; length: 13; size: many; J: TRBJ2-7; D: -; DNA: TGTGCCAGCAGCCGAACACTAGAACCCGAGCAGTACTTC; CDR3: CASSRTLEPEQYF